What follows is one T cell receptor (beta chain) and its context. This sample is drawn from a study of blood T cell repertoires in COVID-19. Study-level information: Material from acute and convalescent COVID-19 was sourced from the United States, Italy and Spain. T cells, B-cell-depleted T cells, or PBMCs provided the cDNA or gDNA that served as material.

Authors' methods: Nucleated cell counts were estimated from reference gene primer amplification. TCRdb's table, derived via immunoSEQ multiplex PCR, lists solely in-frame clones and lacks some. V, J and clone size are those of that table, while D and trimming were read from the DNA. The table lists approximately 150,000 clones, more than 90% of them singletons, with 15% to 20% in the top ten. The TCR sequence derives from a man in his 60s with active or convalescent COVID-19. The sample consisted of peripheral blood.

The CDR3 DNA sequence: TGCGCCAGCAGCTCTCAGCGGGGGCAAGAGACCCAGTACTTC. Residues: CASSSQRGQETQYF. The chain joins TRBV5-1 to TRBJ2-5; 8 bases fit TRBD2. The CDR3 length is 14 residues. V dropped 3 bases and J dropped 2; count of bases not matched to a gene: 3. CDR1 and CDR2 from the germline V gene are SGHRS and YFSETQ. Full variable domain (rest looked up from reference TRBV5-1 and TRBJ2-5): KAGVTQTPRYLIKTRGQQVTLSCSPISGHRSVSWYQQTPGQGLQFLFEYFSETQRNKGNFPGRFSGRQFSNSRSEMNVSTLELGDSALYLCASSSQRGQETQYFGPGTRLLVL.